Each of the 22 T cell receptor beta chains below was sequenced from the same sample in a study of siplizumab effects on memory and regulatory T cells (dated by TCRdb to between 2018 and 2020). The library was obtained by the immunoSEQ multiplex PCR assay. TCRdb provides this immuneACCESS table in a form limited to in-frame rearrangements. Some clones are lacking; in checked studies, under half of them reflect an unresolved V gene, and why the rest are absent is not known. In all, the sample holds around 58,000 clones, and around four fifths of those were seen once. The ten largest make up about 3.5% of the sample. The sequenced sample consisted of memory CD4+ T cells sorted from blood. The cell subset or site label, read with the paper, signifies: unstimulated CD4+ memory T cells. These receptors all stem from a human donor in good health.

J is TRBJ1-6 and V is TRBV2; the D is unclear. Germline CDR1 reads SNHLY; CDR2 reads FYNNEI. Trimming removed 8 bases from V and 0 bases from J, with 14 bases in between. The CDR3 has 16 amino acids. This CDR3 reads CASGQVPSSYNSPLHF. Here the CDR3 DNA reads TGTGCCAGCGGTCAGGTCCCGAGCTCCTATAATTCACCCCTCCACTTT.

The rearrangement links TRBV6-6 to TRBJ2-5; no firm D call. The germline V gene has CDR1 MNHNY and CDR2 SVGAGI (reference sequence). With 7 bases removed from V and 3 bases from J, the gap between germline ends came to 6 bases. This CDR3 spans 11 amino acids. The CDR3 nucleotides are TGTGCCAGCACTGGGAAAGAGACCCAGTACTTC. This gives the protein CASTGKETQYF.

This chain connects TRBV6-5 to TRBJ1-3; 7 positions match TRBD1. Germline CDR1 MNHEY, CDR2 SVGAGI. Losses at the gene ends were 2 bases for V and 4 bases for J; bases not matched to a gene: 8. This CDR3 has 16 amino acids. CDR3 coding DNA: TGTGCCAGCAGTTACGGGACCGGGACAGCCGGAAACACCATATATTTT. It translates to CASSYGTGTAGNTIYF.

The chain carries TRBV2 and TRBJ1-2, with TRBD1 as a possible D gene (6 bases). The CDR3 length is 14 residues. V was clipped by 7 bases and J by 0 bases, with 12 bases between them. In germline, CDR1 is SNHLY, CDR2 FYNNEI. In DNA, the CDR3 is TGTGCCAGCACCCCACAGGGATCTAACTATGGCTACACCTTC. It specifies CASTPQGSNYGYTF.

The CDR3 here is CASSLQGGIAADTQYF. CDR3 bases: TGTGCCAGCAGCTTACAAGGAGGGATCGCCGCAGATACGCAGTATTTT. The chain is built from TRBV7-3 and TRBJ2-3; D perhaps matches TRBD2 (6 bases). The CDR3 loop spans 16 amino acids. Germline lookup yields CDR1 SGHTA and CDR2 FQGTGA. V was pared by 2 bases and J by 4 bases, with 16 bases between.

A single count supports this clone. The chain is built from TRBV15 and TRBJ1-5, with D perhaps matching TRBD1 (6 bases). Between the trimmed V and J ends, which lost 1 base and 9 bases, there was a span of 13 bases. The CDR3 runs 14 residues. In germline, CDR1 is LNHNV, CDR2 YYDKDF (reference sequence). CDR3 nucleotide sequence: TGTGCCACCAGCAGAGGAACAGGGTTTCTGCCCCAGCATTTT. Translated: CATSRGTGFLPQHF.

This chain uses TRBV2 with TRBJ2-5, with a possible D match to TRBD2 (5 bases). The V gene's germline CDR1 is SNHLY and CDR2 FYNNEI. CDR3 size: 12 residues. The ends were cut back, 7 bases at V and 13 bases at J, with 19 bases in the middle. The CDR3 DNA reads TGTGCCAGCACGGCGGCTGGGAGCTCCCCGTACTTC. Amino acid sequence: CASTAAGSSPYF.

This chain connects TRBV6-6 to TRBJ1-5; D call uncertain. Trimming left V 2 bases short and J 6 bases short, with 8 bases between. Germline loops: CDR1 MNHNY, CDR2 SVGAGI (reference sequence). The CDR3 has 13 amino acids. CDR3 sequence (DNA): TGTGCCAGCAGTTACCCGAAAGTTCAGCCCCAGCATTTT. Translation: CASSYPKVQPQHF.

The V and J genes are TRBV12-5 and TRBJ1-5; D remains ambiguous. The germline CDR1 and CDR2 sequences are LGHNT and FRNRAP. Trimming cost V 3 bases and J 3 bases, with 6 bases left between them. This CDR3 is 13 amino acids long. CDR3 in DNA: TGTGCTAGTGGTTTTGGGTCCAATCAGCCCCAGCATTTT. Translating it yields CASGFGSNQPQHF. The complete variable domain, with remaining parts taken from reference TRBV12-5 and TRBJ1-5, reads DARVTQTPRHKVTEMGQEVTMRCQPILGHNTVFWYRQTMMQGLELLAYFRNRAPLDDSGMPKDRFSAEMPDATLATLKIQPSEPRDSAVYFCASGFGSNQPQHFGDGTRLSIL.

This chain links TRBV4-1 with TRBJ2-5; 10 nucleotides line up with TRBD2. CDR1 and CDR2 (germline): MGHRA, YSYEKL. The CDR3 sequence is 18 residues long. V trimming: 4 bases; J trimming: 0 bases; junction bases outside the gene matches: 11. CDR3 nucleotides: TGCGCCAGCAGCCTGGATAGCGGGGGGTCCTTGTACCAAGAGACCCAGTACTTC. It encodes CASSLDSGGSLYQETQYF.

This clone has only one observation. The genes are TRBV27 and TRBJ2-2; TRBD1 matches at 9 bases. This CDR3 contains 14 residues. With V trimmed by 6 bases and J by 5 bases, 4 bases remained unmatched. From germline, CDR1 is MNHEY and CDR2 SMNVEV (reference sequence). The CDR3 DNA follows: TGTGCCAGCAGATTCGGGACAGGGACCGGGGAGCTGTTTTTT. Translating it yields CASRFGTGTGELFF.

The V call is TRBV7-2, the J call TRBJ1-4, with 9 bases matching TRBD1. The CDR3 has 15 residues. Germline V gene lookup returns CDR1 SGHTA and CDR2 FQGNSA. The ends lost 5 bases at V and 7 bases at J; junction bases unmatched: 8. The CDR3 sequence is CASSPDRGRGEKLFF. The CDR3 DNA reads TGTGCCAGCAGCCCCGACAGGGGGAGAGGTGAAAAACTGTTTTTT.

This chain uses TRBV30 with TRBJ2-7, with a weak D call TRBD1 (6 bases). Trimming shortened V by 0 bases and J by 3 bases, and 21 bases separated the two germline ends. CDR1 GTSNPN and CDR2 SVGIG come from the germline V gene (reference sequence). The CDR3 is made up of 17 amino acids. CDR3 DNA sequence: TGTGCCTGGAGTGTCGTTGGCGGATACAGGGAGCTCTACGAGCAGTACTTC. Translated, it gives CAWSVVGGYRELYEQYF.

This clone was detected a few times. The V call is TRBV6-5, the J call TRBJ1-3, with 8 nucleotides matching TRBD1. The V gene's germline CDR1 is MNHEY and CDR2 SVGAGI. Unmatched junction bases numbered 13, after V lost 7 bases and J lost 8 bases. This CDR3 contains 15 residues. CDR3 bases: TGTGCCAGCAAACCTTGGACAGGGATTTTGGACACCATATATTTT. Protein: CASKPWTGILDTIYF.

The chain links TRBV19 to TRBJ2-1, with 9 bases that match TRBD2. The junction had 5 bases not matched to a gene; V was cut back by 7 bases and J by 7 bases. CDR3 length: 13 amino acids. Looked up from germline, CDR1 is LNHDA and CDR2 is SQIVND (reference sequence). The CDR3: CASMRGGRNEQFF. CDR3 coding DNA: TGTGCCAGTATGCGGGGGGGGAGGAATGAGCAGTTCTTC.

The V call is TRBV5-8, the J call TRBJ1-5; 9 bases fit TRBD1. This CDR3 has 16 residues. CDR1 and CDR2 from the germline V gene are SGHTS and YDEGEE. Trimming cost V 4 bases and J 11 bases; bases outside gene matches: 16. Here the CDR3 reads CASSLQGAGGIGTQHF. CDR3 nucleotides: TGTGCCAGCAGCCTACAGGGGGCAGGAGGCATAGGGACCCAGCATTTT.

The genes are TRBV11-3 and TRBJ1-5, with D perhaps TRBD1 (5 bases). The germline CDR1 and CDR2 sequences are SGHNT and YENEEA. V shed 4 bases and J shed 5 bases, with 18 bases lying between them. The CDR3 covers 16 residues. This CDR3 reads CASSSVRRDPYQPQHF. The CDR3 DNA is TGTGCCAGCAGCTCAGTGCGGCGGGACCCTTATCAGCCCCAGCATTTT. The full variable domain, in which reference TRBV11-3 and TRBJ1-5 provide the parts outside the CDR3, is EAGVVQSPRYKIIEKKQPVAFWCNPISGHNTLYWYLQNLGQGPELLIRYENEEAVDDSQLPKDRFSAERLKGVDSTLKIQPAELGDSAVYLCASSSVRRDPYQPQHFGDGTRLSIL.

The chain couples TRBV5-6 to TRBJ1-2; weak D call: TRBD1 (6 bases). This CDR3 has 16 amino acids. Germline V gene sequence: CDR1 SGHDT, CDR2 YYEEEE. V dropped 4 bases and J dropped 3 bases, with 19 bases sitting between them. The CDR3 loop is CASSPENRVRDYGYTF. For the CDR3, the DNA is TGTGCCAGCAGCCCGGAAAACAGGGTTAGGGACTATGGCTACACCTTC.

The rearrangement uses TRBV5-5 and TRBJ1-3, with a possible D match to TRBD1 (5 bases). The CDR3 extends over 15 amino acids. Germline CDR1 is SGHKS and CDR2 is YYEKEE (reference sequence). Trimming removed 0 bases from V and 4 bases from J, with 11 bases in between. CDR3 amino acids: CASSLEGPGGNTIYF. DNA of the CDR3: TGTGCCAGCAGCTTGGAGGGGCCGGGAGGAAACACCATATATTTT.

This chain joins TRBV9 and TRBJ2-3; a possible D gene is TRBD1 (6 bases). Deletions cut 1 base from V and 2 bases from J, with 14 bases between. CDR1 is SGDLS, CDR2 YYNGEE, per germline. This CDR3 is 16 amino acids long. Here the CDR3 DNA reads TGTGCCAGCAGCGTATGGACAGCAGCCAACACAGATACGCAGTATTTT. Translation gives CASSVWTAANTDTQYF.

The rearrangement joins TRBV19 to TRBJ1-3; 9 nucleotides match TRBD1. With 5 bases clipped from V and 2 bases from J, the junction kept 10 bases outside the gene matches. Germline V gives CDR1 LNHDA, CDR2 SQIVND (reference sequence). The CDR3 contains 17 residues. CDR3 amino acids: CASSARDRVSAGNTIYF. CDR3 nucleotide sequence: TGTGCCAGTAGTGCCCGGGACAGGGTGTCGGCTGGAAACACCATATATTTT.

The CDR3 loop reads CASSLAGGTGYNEQFF. The CDR3 nucleotides read TGCGCCAGCAGCTTGGCCGGGGGGACAGGTTACAATGAGCAGTTCTTC. The chain uses TRBV5-1 and TRBJ2-1, with a tentative D call TRBD1 (8 bases). The CDR3 loop spans 16 amino acids. Trimming pared 0 bases from V and 4 bases from J, leaving 14 bases between. Germline CDR1 reads SGHRS; CDR2 reads YFSETQ.